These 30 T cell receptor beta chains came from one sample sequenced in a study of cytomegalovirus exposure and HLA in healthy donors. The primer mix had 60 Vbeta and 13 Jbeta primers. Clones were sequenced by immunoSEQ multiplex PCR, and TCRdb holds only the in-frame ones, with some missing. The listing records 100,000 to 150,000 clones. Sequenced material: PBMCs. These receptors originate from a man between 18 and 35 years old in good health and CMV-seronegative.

The CDR3 DNA reads TGCGCCAGCAGCCAAGGCCCCCGGGAGACCCAGTACTTC. The encoded protein is CASSQGPRETQYF. The chain carries TRBV4-3 and TRBJ2-5; D not resolved. V dropped 1 base and J dropped 5 bases, with 8 bases sitting between them. Germline V lookup: CDR1 LGHNA, CDR2 YSLEER. The CDR3 has 13 amino acids.

The CDR3 reads CATTRTGSNQPQHF. CDR3 bases: TGTGCCACCACCAGGACGGGGAGCAATCAGCCCCAGCATTTT. This chain uses TRBV6-1 with TRBJ1-5; no reliable D call. Looked up from germline, CDR1 is MNHNS and CDR2 is SASEGT. Trimming took 10 bases from V and 1 from J, leaving 14 bases between them. This CDR3 is built from 14 residues.

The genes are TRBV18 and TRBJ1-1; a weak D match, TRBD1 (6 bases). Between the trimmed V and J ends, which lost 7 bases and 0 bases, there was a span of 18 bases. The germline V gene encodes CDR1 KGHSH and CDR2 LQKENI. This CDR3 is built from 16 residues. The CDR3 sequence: CASWGILGQMNTEAFF. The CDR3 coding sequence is TGTGCCAGCTGGGGCATTTTGGGACAAATGAACACTGAAGCTTTCTTT.

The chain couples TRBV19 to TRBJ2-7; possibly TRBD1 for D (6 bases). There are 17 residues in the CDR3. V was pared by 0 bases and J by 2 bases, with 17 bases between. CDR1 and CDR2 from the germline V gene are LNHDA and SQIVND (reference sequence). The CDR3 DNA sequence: TGTGCCAGTAGTATAGATCTGCAGTCGGGACATACCTACGAGCAGTACTTC. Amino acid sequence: CASSIDLQSGHTYEQYF.

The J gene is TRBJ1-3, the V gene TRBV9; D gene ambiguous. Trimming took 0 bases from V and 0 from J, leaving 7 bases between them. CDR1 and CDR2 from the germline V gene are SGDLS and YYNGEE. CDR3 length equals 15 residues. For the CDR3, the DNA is TGTGCCAGCAGCGTAGGAGGTGTCTCTGGAAACACCATATATTTT. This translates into CASSVGGVSGNTIYF.

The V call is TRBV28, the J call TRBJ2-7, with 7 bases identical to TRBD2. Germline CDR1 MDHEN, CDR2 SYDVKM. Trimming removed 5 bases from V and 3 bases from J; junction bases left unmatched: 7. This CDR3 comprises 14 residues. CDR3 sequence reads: CASSQAGIDYEQYF. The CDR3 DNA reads TGTGCCAGCAGTCAAGCGGGAATTGACTACGAGCAGTACTTC.

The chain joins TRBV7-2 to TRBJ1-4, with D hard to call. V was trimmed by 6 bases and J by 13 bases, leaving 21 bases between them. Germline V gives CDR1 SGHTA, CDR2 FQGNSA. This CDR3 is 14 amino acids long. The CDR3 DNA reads TGTGCCAGCAGGGGCTATGGATCGGGGAACGGACTGTTTTTT. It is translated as CASRGYGSGNGLFF.

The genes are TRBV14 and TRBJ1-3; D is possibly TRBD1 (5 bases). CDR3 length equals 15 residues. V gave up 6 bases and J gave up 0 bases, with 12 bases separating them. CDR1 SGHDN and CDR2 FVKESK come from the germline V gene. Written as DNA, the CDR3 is TGTGCCAGCAGTTTGGGGCCGGCCTCTGGAAACACCATATATTTT. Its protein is CASSLGPASGNTIYF.

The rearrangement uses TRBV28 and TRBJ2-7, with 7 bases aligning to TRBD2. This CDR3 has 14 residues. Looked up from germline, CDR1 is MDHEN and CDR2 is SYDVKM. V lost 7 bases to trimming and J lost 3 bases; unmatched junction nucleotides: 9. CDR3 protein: CASTMGGVVYEQYF. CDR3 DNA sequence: TGTGCCAGCACAATGGGGGGGGTTGTCTACGAGCAGTACTTC.

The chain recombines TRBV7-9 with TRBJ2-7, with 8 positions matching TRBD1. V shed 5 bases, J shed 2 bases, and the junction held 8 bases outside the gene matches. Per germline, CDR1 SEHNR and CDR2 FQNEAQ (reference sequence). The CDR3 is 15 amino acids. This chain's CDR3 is CASSPLPGQAYEQYF. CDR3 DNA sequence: TGTGCCAGCAGCCCCCTACCGGGACAGGCCTACGAGCAGTACTTC.

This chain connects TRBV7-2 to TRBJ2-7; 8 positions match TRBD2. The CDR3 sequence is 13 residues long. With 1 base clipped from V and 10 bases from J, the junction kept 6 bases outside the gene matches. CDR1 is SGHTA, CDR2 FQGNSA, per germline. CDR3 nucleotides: TGTGCCAGCAGCTTAGTGCGGGGGGAGTTACAGTACTTC. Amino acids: CASSLVRGELQYF.

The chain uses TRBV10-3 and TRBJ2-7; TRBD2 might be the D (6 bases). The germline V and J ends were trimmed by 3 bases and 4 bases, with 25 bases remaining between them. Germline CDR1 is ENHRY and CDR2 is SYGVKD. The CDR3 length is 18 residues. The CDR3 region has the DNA TGTGCCATCAGTGATAAACGGGGGTTGGAGCGGAGGGCATACGAGCAGTACTTC. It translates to CAISDKRGLERRAYEQYF.

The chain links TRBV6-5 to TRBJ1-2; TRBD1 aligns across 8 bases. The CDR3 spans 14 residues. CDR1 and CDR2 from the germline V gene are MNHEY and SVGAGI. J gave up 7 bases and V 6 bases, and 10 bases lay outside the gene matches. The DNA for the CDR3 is TGTGCCAGCAGCTCCGGGACAGGTCCCGTTGGCTACACCTTC. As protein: CASSSGTGPVGYTF.

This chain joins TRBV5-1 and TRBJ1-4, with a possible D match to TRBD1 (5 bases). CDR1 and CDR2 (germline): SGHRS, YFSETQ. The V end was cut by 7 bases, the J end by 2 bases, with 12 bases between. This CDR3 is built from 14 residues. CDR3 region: CASRSGPTNEKLFF. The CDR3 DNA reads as TGCGCCAGCCGATCAGGGCCTACTAATGAAAAACTGTTTTTT.

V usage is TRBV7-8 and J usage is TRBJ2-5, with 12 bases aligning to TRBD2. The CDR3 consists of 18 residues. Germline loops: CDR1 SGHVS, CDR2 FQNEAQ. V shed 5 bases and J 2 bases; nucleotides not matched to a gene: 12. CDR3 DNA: TGTGCCAGCAGCCCTTACCACTTGACTAGCGGGGGACAAGAGACCCAGTACTTC. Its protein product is CASSPYHLTSGGQETQYF.

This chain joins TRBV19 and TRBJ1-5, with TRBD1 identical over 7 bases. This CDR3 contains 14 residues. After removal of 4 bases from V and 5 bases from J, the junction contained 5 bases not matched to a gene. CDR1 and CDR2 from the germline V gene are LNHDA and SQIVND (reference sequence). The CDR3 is CASSTQTGYQPQHF. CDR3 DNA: TGTGCCAGTAGTACGCAGACAGGGTATCAGCCCCAGCATTTT.

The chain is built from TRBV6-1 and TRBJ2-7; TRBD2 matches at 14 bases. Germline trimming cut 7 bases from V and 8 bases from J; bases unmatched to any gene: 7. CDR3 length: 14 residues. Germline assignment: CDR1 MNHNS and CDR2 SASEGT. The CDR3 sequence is CASMGTSGSIQQYF. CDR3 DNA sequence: TGTGCCAGCATGGGGACTAGCGGGAGTATTCAGCAGTACTTC.

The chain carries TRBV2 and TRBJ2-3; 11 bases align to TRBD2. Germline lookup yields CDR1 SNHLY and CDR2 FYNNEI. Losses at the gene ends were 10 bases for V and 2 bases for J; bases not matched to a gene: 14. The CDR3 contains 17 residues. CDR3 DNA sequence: TGTGCCACCAACTCTAAGACTAGCGGGATATACACAGATACGCAGTATTTT. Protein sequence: CATNSKTSGIYTDTQYF.

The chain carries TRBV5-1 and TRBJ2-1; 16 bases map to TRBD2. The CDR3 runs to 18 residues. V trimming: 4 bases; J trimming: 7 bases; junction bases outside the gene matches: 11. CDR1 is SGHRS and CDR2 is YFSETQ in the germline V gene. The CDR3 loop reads CASSVTGTSGGAWNEQFF. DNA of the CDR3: TGCGCCAGCAGCGTAACTGGGACTAGCGGGGGGGCATGGAATGAGCAGTTCTTC.

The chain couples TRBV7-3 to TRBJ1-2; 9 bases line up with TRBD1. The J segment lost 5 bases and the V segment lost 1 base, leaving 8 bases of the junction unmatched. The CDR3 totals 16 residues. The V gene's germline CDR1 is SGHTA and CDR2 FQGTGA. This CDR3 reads CASSLNSPGQGYGYTF. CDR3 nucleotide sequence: TGTGCCAGCAGCTTAAACAGCCCGGGACAGGGATATGGCTACACCTTC.

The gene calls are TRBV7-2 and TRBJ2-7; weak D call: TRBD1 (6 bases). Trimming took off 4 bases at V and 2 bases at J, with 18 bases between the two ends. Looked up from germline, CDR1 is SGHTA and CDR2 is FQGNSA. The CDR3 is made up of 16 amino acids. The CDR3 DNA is TGTGCCAGCAGCTCCTCCCCCACAGGGAACCCCTACGAGCAGTACTTC. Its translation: CASSSSPTGNPYEQYF.

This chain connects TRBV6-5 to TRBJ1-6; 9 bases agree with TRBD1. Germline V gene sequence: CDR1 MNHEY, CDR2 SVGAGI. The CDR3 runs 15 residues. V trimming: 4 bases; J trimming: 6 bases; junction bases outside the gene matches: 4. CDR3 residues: CASSSRTGVNSPLHF. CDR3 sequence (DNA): TGTGCCAGCAGTTCAAGGACAGGGGTTAATTCACCCCTCCACTTT.

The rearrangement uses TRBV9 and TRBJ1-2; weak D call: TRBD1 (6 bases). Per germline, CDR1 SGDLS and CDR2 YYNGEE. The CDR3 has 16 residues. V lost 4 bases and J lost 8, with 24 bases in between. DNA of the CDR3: TGTGCCAGCAGCAACTACGTTTGGACAGCCCAGCAGGGCTACACCTTC. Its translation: CASSNYVWTAQQGYTF.

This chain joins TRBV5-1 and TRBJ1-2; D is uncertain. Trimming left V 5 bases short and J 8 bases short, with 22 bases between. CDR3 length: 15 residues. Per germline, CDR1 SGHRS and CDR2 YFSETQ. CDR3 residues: CASSSYIQPSGGYTF. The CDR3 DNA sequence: TGCGCCAGCAGTTCGTATATCCAGCCCTCGGGGGGCTACACCTTC.

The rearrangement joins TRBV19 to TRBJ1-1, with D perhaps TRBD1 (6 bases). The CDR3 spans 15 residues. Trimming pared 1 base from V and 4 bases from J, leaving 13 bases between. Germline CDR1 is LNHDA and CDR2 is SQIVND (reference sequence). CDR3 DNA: TGTGCCAGTAGTATAGGTGTCAGGGGAAGCACTGAAGCTTTCTTT. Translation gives CASSIGVRGSTEAFF. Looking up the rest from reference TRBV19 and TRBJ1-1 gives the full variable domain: DGGITQSPKYLFRKEGQNVTLSCEQNLNHDAMYWYRQDPGQGLRLIYYSQIVNDFQKGDIAEGYSVSREKKESFPLTVTSAQKNPTAFYLCASSIGVRGSTEAFFGQGTRLTVV.

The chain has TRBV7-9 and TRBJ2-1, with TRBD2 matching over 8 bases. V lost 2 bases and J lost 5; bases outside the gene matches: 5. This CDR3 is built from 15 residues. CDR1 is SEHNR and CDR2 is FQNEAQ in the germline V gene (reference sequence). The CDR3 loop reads CASSLISGGNNEQFF. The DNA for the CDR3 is TGTGCCAGCAGCTTAATCAGCGGGGGCAACAATGAGCAGTTCTTC.

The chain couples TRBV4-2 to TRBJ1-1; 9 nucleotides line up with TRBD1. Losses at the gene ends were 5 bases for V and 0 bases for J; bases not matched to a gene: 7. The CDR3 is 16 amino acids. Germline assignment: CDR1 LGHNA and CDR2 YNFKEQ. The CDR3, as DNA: TGTGCCAGCAGCAGTAAGACAGGGGGTATGAACACTGAAGCTTTCTTT. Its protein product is CASSSKTGGMNTEAFF.

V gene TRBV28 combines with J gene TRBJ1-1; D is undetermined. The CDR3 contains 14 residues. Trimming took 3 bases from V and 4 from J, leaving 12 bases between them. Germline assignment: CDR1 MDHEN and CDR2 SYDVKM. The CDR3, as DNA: TGTGCCAGCAGTTTCCCTACGAGAAGCACTGAAGCTTTCTTT. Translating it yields CASSFPTRSTEAFF.

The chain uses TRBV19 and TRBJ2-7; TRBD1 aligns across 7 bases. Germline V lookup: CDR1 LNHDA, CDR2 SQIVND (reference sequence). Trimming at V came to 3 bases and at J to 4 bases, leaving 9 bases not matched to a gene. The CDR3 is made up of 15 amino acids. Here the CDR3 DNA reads TGTGCCAGTAGTATTAGGTCAGGGGGATCGTACGAGCAGTACTTC. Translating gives CASSIRSGGSYEQYF.

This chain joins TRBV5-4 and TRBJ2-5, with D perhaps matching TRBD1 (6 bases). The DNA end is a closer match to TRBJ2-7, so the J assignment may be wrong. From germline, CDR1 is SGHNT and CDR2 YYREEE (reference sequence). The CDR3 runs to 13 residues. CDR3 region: CASSLTGTYEQYF. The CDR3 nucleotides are TGTGCCAGCAGCTTGACAGGGACCTACGAGCAGTACTTC.